These 25 T cell receptor beta chains were sequenced from one sample in a study of CD4 and CD8 cells across lung adenocarcinoma regions. TCRdb recomputed calls from the PCR reads with MiXCR, one row per CDR3 protein. This table holds around 20,000 distinct CDR3 sequences, about 46% found once. Material: CD4+ T cells from the margin of a lung tumor. The receptors originated from a male donor with lung adenocarcinoma. The CD4 and CD8 labels of this study may be unreliable.

Regarding this clonotype: One end of the junction varies from germline; a read error may be responsible. In DNA, the CDR3 is TGTGCCAGCAGTGTCCGGGAGCGCGGGCGATGTGACGAGGAGACGCAGTACTTC. Residues: CASSVRERGRCDEETQYF. The rearrangement links TRBV6-1 to TRBJ2-5; possibly TRBD2 for D (6 bases). The CDR3 has 18 residues. Germline CDR1 is MNHNS and CDR2 is SASEGT.

The chain combines TRBV6-1 with TRBJ1-2, with a possible D match to TRBD1 (5 bases). Germline loops: CDR1 MNHNS, CDR2 SASEGT. The ends were cut back, 5 bases at V and 13 bases at J, with 20 bases in the middle. This CDR3 has 13 amino acids. The chain's CDR3 is CASSPTVNTEATF. CDR3 coding DNA: TGTGCCAGCAGTCCGACAGTGAACACTGAAGCCACCTTC.

This clonotype was counted ten times or more. This sequence joins TRBV4-2 and TRBJ2-1; 7 bases match TRBD1. V shed 4 bases and J 6 bases; nucleotides not matched to a gene: 12. The germline CDR1 and CDR2 sequences are LGHNA and YNFKEQ. The CDR3 is 16 amino acids. For the CDR3, the DNA is TGTGCCAGCAGCCTTACGACAGGGAGTGTTCTCAATGAGCAGTTCTTC. It is translated as CASSLTTGSVLNEQFF.

At least ten counts were recorded for this clonotype. V usage is TRBV6-2 or TRBV6-3 and J usage is TRBJ2-7, with TRBD1 matching over 8 bases. J lost 5 bases, V lost 0 bases, and 6 bases had no gene match. The V gene's germline CDR1 is MNHEY and CDR2 SVGEGT. The CDR3 is made up of 15 amino acids. The CDR3 DNA follows: TGTGCCAGCAGTTACTCCGGGACAGGCCTCAACGAGCAGTACTTC. Translating gives CASSYSGTGLNEQYF.

In this sample, this clonotype turned up a few times. The chain has TRBV28 and TRBJ2-5; tentative D call: TRBD2 (6 bases). The J call may be incorrect, as the DNA end agrees better with TRBJ2-7. There are 15 residues in the CDR3. Germline lookup yields CDR1 MDHEN and CDR2 SYDVKM. The CDR3, as DNA: TGTGCCAGCAGTCGACCCGGGACTCGACCCTACGAGCAGTACTTC. Translation gives CASSRPGTRPYEQYF.

In its sample, this clonotype was seen many times. The CDR3 DNA is TGTGCCAGCAGCTTACGGGAGTCTGGGGCCAACGTCCTGACTTTC. Protein product: CASSLRESGANVLTF. The chain carries TRBV7-3 and TRBJ2-6, with D possibly matching TRBD2 (6 bases). The CDR3 extends over 15 amino acids. Germline V CDR1 and CDR2: SGHTA, FQGTGA. The V gene lost 2 bases and the J gene lost 1 base, with 6 bases spanning the gap.

This clonotype has only a few counts. This sequence joins TRBV6-2 or TRBV6-3 and TRBJ2-7; 8 bases fit TRBD2. In germline, CDR1 is MNHEY, CDR2 SVGEGT. This CDR3 has 14 amino acids. The V segment lost 5 bases and the J segment 1 base; nucleotides outside the gene matches: 4. DNA for the CDR3: TGTGCCAGCAGTCAATTAGCGGGATCCTACGAGCAGTACTTC. Translation: CASSQLAGSYEQYF.

This chain connects TRBV7-2 to TRBJ2-1; TRBD2 matches at 9 bases. The better agreement between TRBJ2-7 and the DNA end casts doubt on the J call. Germline V gives CDR1 SGHTA, CDR2 FQGNSA. The CDR3 is 15 amino acids. The CDR3 protein is CASSLGSGRTNEQYF. The DNA of the CDR3 is TGTGCCAGCAGCTTAGGTAGCGGGAGAACGAATGAGCAGTACTTC.

The V gene is TRBV6-4, the J gene TRBJ2-3; TRBD2 is a possible D gene (7 bases). Germline CDR1 is MRHNA and CDR2 is SNTAGT. The CDR3 is 15 residues long. The CDR3 nucleotides are TGTGGCGGGGGTGACGGGGGCGGTGACGCAGAGACCCAGTATTTT. This encodes CGGGDGGGDAETQYF.

A single count supports this clonotype. This chain connects TRBV12-3 or TRBV12-4 to TRBJ2-2, with D possibly being TRBD2 (6 bases). The CDR3 spans 15 residues. V lost 7 bases and J 5 bases, leaving 17 bases between the germline ends. The CDR3 loop reads CASTFFGGLTGELFF. The CDR3 nucleotides are TGTGCCAGCACCTTCTTCGGGGGACTTACCGGGGAGCTGTTTTTT.

The genes are TRBV27 and TRBJ2-3; possible D gene TRBD2, 5 bases. V lost 3 bases, J lost 2 bases, and 9 bases lay in between. The CDR3 has 14 amino acids. Looked up from germline, CDR1 is MNHEY and CDR2 is SMNVEV (reference sequence). CDR3 sequence: CASSLGGFTDTQYF. CDR3 DNA sequence: TGTGCCAGCAGTTTGGGCGGGTTCACAGATACGCAGTATTTT.

The sample holds a few counts of this clonotype. The rearrangement joins TRBV27 to TRBJ2-3, with D possibly matching TRBD2 (7 bases). Matching the DNA end better, TRBJ2-5 makes the J call doubtful. This CDR3 comprises 17 residues. Germline CDR1 is MNHEY and CDR2 is SMNVEV (reference sequence). CDR3 residues: CASSAGRGGRDPDTQYF. The CDR3 bases are TGTGCCAGCAGTGCTGGCCGCGGGGGCCGTGACCCAGATACCCAGTACTTC.

The chain couples TRBV6-5 to TRBJ2-3; possible D gene TRBD2, 6 bases. Germline V gene lookup returns CDR1 MNHEY and CDR2 SVGAGI. The CDR3 totals 18 residues. Trimming removed 4 bases at V and 9 bases at J, with 29 bases between. The CDR3 DNA is TGTGCCAGCAGTTCCCCGGGACTCGGGGGTAGCGGTAAAGAGACGCAGTATTTT. Translation gives CASSSPGLGGSGKETQYF.

V is TRBV25-1 and J is TRBJ2-4; the D gene could be TRBD1 or TRBD2 (6 bases each). The CDR3 contains 15 residues. Germline CDR1 reads MGHDK; CDR2 reads SYGVNS. V was cut by 11 bases and J by 13 bases, with 30 bases left in between. DNA for the CDR3: TGTGCCGGGGGGCTCGGGGGCCGTGGCCAGGCGATCCAGTACTTC. Protein: CAGGLGGRGQAIQYF.

The gene calls are TRBV6-4 and TRBJ2-5; D uncertain. V lost 7 bases and J 0 bases, leaving 12 bases between the germline ends. Germline V lookup: CDR1 MRHNA, CDR2 SNTAGT. This CDR3 has 14 residues. CDR3 residues: CASIGSGDQETQYF. The CDR3 DNA follows: TGTGCCAGCATCGGATCGGGCGACCAAGAGACCCAGTACTTC.

Many counts were recorded for this clonotype. This sequence joins TRBV7-2 and TRBJ1-2; no clear D. V was cut by 5 bases and J by 8 bases, with 15 bases left in between. Per germline, CDR1 SGHTA and CDR2 FQGNSA. The CDR3 runs 13 residues. DNA of the CDR3: TGTGCCAGCAGCGCGCGGCGAGAAAGGGGCTACACCTTC. This translates into CASSARRERGYTF.

This clonotype is medium-sized in the sample. V and J are TRBV6-6 and TRBJ2-3, with 11 bases that match TRBD2. CDR1 and CDR2 from the germline V gene are MNHNY and SVGAGI (reference sequence). The length of the CDR3 is 16 residues. Trimming cost V 6 bases and J 3 bases; bases outside gene matches: 8. Here the CDR3 reads CASSLLAGDPTDTQYF. As DNA, the CDR3 is TGTGCCAGCAGCTTACTAGCGGGAGATCCAACAGATACGCAGTATTTT.

There are a few counts of this clonotype. This rearrangement joins TRBV11-2 to TRBJ2-5; 8 bases are a match to TRBD2. With 5 bases clipped from V and 5 bases from J, the junction kept 13 bases outside the gene matches. The germline V gene encodes CDR1 SGHAT and CDR2 FQNNGV. The CDR3 extends over 16 amino acids. CDR3 protein: CASSQSGGGSLETQYF. DNA for the CDR3: TGTGCCAGCAGCCAATCGGGGGGGGGTAGTCTGGAGACCCAGTACTTC. The full variable domain, its missing parts supplied by reference TRBV11-2 and TRBJ2-5, is EAGVAQSPRYKIIEKRQSVAFWCNPISGHATLYWYQQILGQGPKLLIQFQNNGVVDDSQLPKDRFSAERLKGVDSTLKIQPAKLEDSAVYLCASSQSGGGSLETQYFGPGTRLLVL.

Of note for this clonotype: Sequence at one end of the junction differs from germline and may be a read error. The DNA of the CDR3 is TGCGCGAGCAGCGGCCTGGGGCGGGGCGCCAGGAATACGCAGTACTTC. It translates to CASSGLGRGARNTQYF. The gene calls are TRBV4-1 and TRBJ2-4, with D maybe TRBD2 (6 bases). CDR3 length equals 16 residues. From germline, CDR1 is MGHRA and CDR2 YSYEKL.

This chain connects TRBV10-3 to TRBJ2-4; D uncertain. The CDR3 has 15 residues. CDR1 is ENHRY, CDR2 SYGVKD, per germline. V gave up 2 bases and J gave up 5 bases, with 13 bases separating them. CDR3 region: CAISEGSGGENIQYF. Here the CDR3 DNA reads TGTGCCATCAGTGAGGGATCGGGTGGCGAAAACATTCAGTACTTC.

This clonotype showed up many times. CDR3 residues: CASSLEGTSYNEQFF. In DNA, the CDR3 is TGTGCCAGCAGTTTAGAAGGGACTTCCTACAATGAGCAGTTCTTC. The chain carries TRBV27 and TRBJ2-1, with D tentatively TRBD2 (6 bases). The CDR3 sequence is 15 residues long. In germline, CDR1 is MNHEY, CDR2 SMNVEV (reference sequence). V lost 2 bases and J lost 1, with 9 bases in between.

This clonotype has just a few counts. V is TRBV27 and J is TRBJ2-3; 7 positions agree with TRBD2. Per the germline V gene, CDR1 is MNHEY and CDR2 is SMNVEV (reference sequence). CDR3 length equals 14 residues. V gave up 10 bases and J gave up 6 bases; unmatched junction bases: 13. The CDR3 DNA reads TGTGCCACCCGACTAGCCCCTCCCGGTGATACGCAGTATTTT. Amino acid sequence: CATRLAPPGDTQYF.

J is TRBJ2-4 and V is TRBV6-1, with a tentative D call TRBD2 (5 bases). CDR3 length equals 12 residues. Trimming removed 5 bases at V and 7 bases at J, with 9 bases between. Germline CDR1 is MNHNS and CDR2 is SASEGT. CDR3 sequence reads: CASSRELNIQYF. Written as DNA, the CDR3 is TGTGCCAGCAGTAGGGAGCTTAACATTCAGTACTTC.

This clonotype was seen at least ten times. The chain links TRBV6-5 to TRBJ2-1; 7 nucleotides line up with TRBD2. TRBJ2-5 explains the end of the DNA better; the J call may be wrong. This CDR3 region has 17 residues. Germline loops: CDR1 MNHEY, CDR2 SVGAGI. The CDR3 here is CASSYWSGTTISETQYF. The DNA for the CDR3 is TGTGCCAGCAGTTACTGGTCCGGGACTACCATTTCGGAGACCCAGTACTTC.

This clonotype has only one observation. The genes are TRBV10-2 and TRBJ2-5; 8 positions match TRBD2. The CDR3 is made up of 14 amino acids. CDR1 and CDR2 (germline): WSHSY, SAAADI. CDR3 DNA: TGCGCGGGCAGCGGGGGCGGTGACCCAGATACCCAGTACTTC. As protein: CAGSGGGDPDTQYF.